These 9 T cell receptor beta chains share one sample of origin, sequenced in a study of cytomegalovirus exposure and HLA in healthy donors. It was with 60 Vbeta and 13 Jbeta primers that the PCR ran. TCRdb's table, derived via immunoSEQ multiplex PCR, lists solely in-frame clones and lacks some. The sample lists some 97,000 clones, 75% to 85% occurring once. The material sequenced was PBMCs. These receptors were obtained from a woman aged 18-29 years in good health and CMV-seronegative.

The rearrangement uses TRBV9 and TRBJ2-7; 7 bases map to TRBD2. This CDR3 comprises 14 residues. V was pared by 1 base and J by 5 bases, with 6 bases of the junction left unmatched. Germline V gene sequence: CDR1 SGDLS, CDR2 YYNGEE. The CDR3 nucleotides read TGTGCCAGCAGCGTACGGGGGGACTACCACGAGCAGTACTTC. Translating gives CASSVRGDYHEQYF.

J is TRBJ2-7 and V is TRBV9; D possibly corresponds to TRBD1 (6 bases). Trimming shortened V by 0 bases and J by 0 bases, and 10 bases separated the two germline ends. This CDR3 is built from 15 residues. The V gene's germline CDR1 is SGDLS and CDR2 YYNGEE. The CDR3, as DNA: TGTGCCAGCAGCGTAGTGCCAGGGGCCTCCTACGAGCAGTACTTC. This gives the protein CASSVVPGASYEQYF.

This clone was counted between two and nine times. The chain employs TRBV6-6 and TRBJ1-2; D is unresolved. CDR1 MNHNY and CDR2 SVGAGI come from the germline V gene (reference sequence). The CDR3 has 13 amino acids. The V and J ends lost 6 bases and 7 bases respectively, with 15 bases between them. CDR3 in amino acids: CASRYKRESGYTF. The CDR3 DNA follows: TGTGCCAGCAGATACAAAAGGGAGTCTGGCTACACCTTC.

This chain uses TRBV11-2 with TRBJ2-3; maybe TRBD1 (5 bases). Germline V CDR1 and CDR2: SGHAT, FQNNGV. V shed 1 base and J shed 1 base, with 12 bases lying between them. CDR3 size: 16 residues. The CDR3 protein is CASSLARTRGTDTQYF. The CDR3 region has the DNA TGTGCCAGCAGCTTAGCTCGGACAAGAGGCACAGATACGCAGTATTTT.

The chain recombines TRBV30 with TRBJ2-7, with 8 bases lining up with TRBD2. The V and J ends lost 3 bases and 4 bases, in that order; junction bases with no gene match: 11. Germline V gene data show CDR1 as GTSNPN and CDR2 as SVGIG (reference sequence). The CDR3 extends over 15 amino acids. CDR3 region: CAWSQRGGRTYEQYF. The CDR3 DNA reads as TGTGCCTGGAGCCAACGGGGCGGGAGGACTTACGAGCAGTACTTC.

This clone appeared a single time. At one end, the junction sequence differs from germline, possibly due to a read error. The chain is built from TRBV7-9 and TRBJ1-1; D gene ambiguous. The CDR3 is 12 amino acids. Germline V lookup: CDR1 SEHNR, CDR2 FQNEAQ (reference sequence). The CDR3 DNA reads TGTTCCAGCAGCCTACCCAATACTGAAGCTTTCTTT. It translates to CSSSLPNTEAFF. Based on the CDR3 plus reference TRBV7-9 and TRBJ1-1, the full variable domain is DTGVSQNPRHKITKRGQNVTFRCDPISEHNRLYWYRQTLGQGPEFLTYFQNEAQLEKSRLLSDRFSAERPKGSFSTLEIQRTEQGDSAMYLCSSSLPNTEAFFGQGTRLTVV.

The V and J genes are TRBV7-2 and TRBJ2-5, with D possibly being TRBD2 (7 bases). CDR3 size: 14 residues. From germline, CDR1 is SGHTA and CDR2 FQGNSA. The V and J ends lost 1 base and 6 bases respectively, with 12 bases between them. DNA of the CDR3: TGTGCCAGCAGCTTAGGATCGGGGGGCCAGACCCAGTACTTC. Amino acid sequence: CASSLGSGGQTQYF.

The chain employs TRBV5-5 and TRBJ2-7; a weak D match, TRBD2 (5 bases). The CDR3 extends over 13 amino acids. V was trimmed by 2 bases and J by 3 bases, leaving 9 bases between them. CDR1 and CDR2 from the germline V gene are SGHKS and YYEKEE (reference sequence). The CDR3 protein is CASSFLRGYEQYF. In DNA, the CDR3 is TGTGCCAGCAGCTTTCTACGGGGCTACGAGCAGTACTTC.

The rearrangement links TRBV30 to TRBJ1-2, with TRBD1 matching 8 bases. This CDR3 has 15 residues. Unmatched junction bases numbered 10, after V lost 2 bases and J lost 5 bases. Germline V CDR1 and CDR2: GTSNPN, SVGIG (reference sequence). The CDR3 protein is CAWSLELTGEYGYTF. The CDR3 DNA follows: TGTGCCTGGAGTCTCGAATTGACAGGGGAGTATGGCTACACCTTC.